Each of the 32 T cell receptor beta chains below was sequenced from the same sample in a study of blood T cell repertoires in COVID-19. The table came from immunoSEQ multiplex PCR; TCRdb's copy has only in-frame clones and leaves some out. The table lists some 150,000 clones, around nine tenths of them singletons, with 10% in the top ten. The sample taken for sequencing was peripheral blood. Receptors were obtained from a man aged 45-65 years with active or convalescent COVID-19.

The chain joins TRBV30 to TRBJ2-4; tentative D call: TRBD1 (5 bases). V lost 0 bases and J lost 5, with 8 bases in between. Germline V gene data show CDR1 as GTSNPN and CDR2 as SVGIG (reference sequence). The length of the CDR3 is 13 residues. CDR3: CAWSVVGQNIQYF. The DNA for the CDR3 is TGTGCCTGGAGTGTAGTGGGGCAAAACATTCAGTACTTC. The full variable domain, rest sourced from reference TRBV30 and TRBJ2-4, is SQTIHQWPATLVQPVGSPLSLECTVEGTSNPNLYWYRQAAGRGLQLLFYSVGIGQISSEVPQNLSASRPQDRQFILSSKKLLLSDSGFYLCAWSVVGQNIQYFGAGTRLSVL.

The chain is built from TRBV7-2 and TRBJ2-1, with D perhaps TRBD2 (5 bases). CDR3 length: 16 residues. The V gene's germline CDR1 is SGHTA and CDR2 FQGNSA. V was trimmed by 5 bases and J by 0 bases, leaving 14 bases between them. The CDR3 coding sequence is TGTGCCAGCAGCCCGGAGCGGTTTAGCTCCTACAATGAGCAGTTCTTC. It codes for CASSPERFSSYNEQFF. The whole variable domain, filled in from reference TRBV7-2 and TRBJ2-1, reads GAGVSQSPSNKVTEKGKDVELRCDPISGHTALYWYRQSLGQGLEFLIYFQGNSAPDKSGLPSDRFSAERTGGSVSTLTIQRTQQEDSAVYLCASSPERFSSYNEQFFGPGTRLTVL.

As regards this clone: This same CDR3 is encoded by further DNA sequences in the sample. J is TRBJ2-1 and V is TRBV5-4, with 9 bases fitting TRBD1. There are 15 residues in the CDR3. V shed 3 bases and J 0 bases; nucleotides not matched to a gene: 1. Germline CDR1 and CDR2: SGHNT and YYREEE (reference sequence). This chain's CDR3 is CASSSDRGSYNEQFF. The CDR3 region has the DNA TGTGCCAGCAGCTCGGACAGGGGCTCCTACAATGAGCAGTTCTTC.

CDR3 sequence: CASSLARDSHPPYSNQPQHF. Here the CDR3 DNA reads TGTGCCAGCAGCTTAGCGAGGGACAGTCACCCGCCCTATAGCAATCAGCCCCAGCATTTT. J is TRBJ1-5 and V is TRBV7-8; 7 bases fit TRBD1. Germline V gives CDR1 SGHVS, CDR2 FQNEAQ. V lost 0 bases to trimming and J lost 0 bases; unmatched junction nucleotides: 14. The CDR3 consists of 20 residues.

The CDR3 region is CASSLWPGQPNEKLFF. The CDR3 DNA is TGCGCCAGCAGCCTTTGGCCGGGACAGCCAAATGAAAAACTGTTTTTT. The chain combines TRBV4-1 with TRBJ1-4, with 7 bases matching TRBD1. This CDR3 region has 16 residues. Trimming cost V 4 bases and J 5 bases; bases outside gene matches: 10. Germline assignment: CDR1 MGHRA and CDR2 YSYEKL.

The chain combines TRBV4-3 with TRBJ2-5, with D perhaps TRBD2 (6 bases). Germline V gives CDR1 LGHNA, CDR2 YSLEER. The CDR3 runs 15 residues. V was clipped by 1 base and J by 5 bases, with 14 bases between them. The chain's CDR3 is CASSQAGSSWETQYF. Here the CDR3 DNA reads TGCGCCAGCAGCCAAGCCGGGAGCTCATGGGAGACCCAGTACTTC.

This chain joins TRBV20-1 and TRBJ1-3, with D hard to call. This CDR3 has 15 residues. Trimming removed 3 bases from V and 0 bases from J, with 12 bases in between. Looked up from germline, CDR1 is DFQATT and CDR2 is SNEGSKA (reference sequence). The CDR3 bases are TGCAGTGCTAGTCTGTGGCGGAGCTCTGGAAACACCATATATTTT. Protein product: CSASLWRSSGNTIYF.

The rearrangement uses TRBV6-5 and TRBJ2-5; TRBD1 matches 9 bases. The CDR3 spans 14 residues. CDR1 MNHEY and CDR2 SVGAGI come from the germline V gene. The J segment lost 7 bases and the V segment lost 2 bases, leaving 5 bases of the junction unmatched. Written as DNA, the CDR3 is TGTGCCAGCAGTTACCCCTCGACAGGGGGGACCCAGTACTTC. This gives the protein CASSYPSTGGTQYF.

This chain connects TRBV11-1 to TRBJ2-3; TRBD2 matches at 12 bases. This CDR3 spans 16 amino acids. Trimming at V came to 6 bases and at J to 6 bases, leaving 10 bases not matched to a gene. Looked up from germline, CDR1 is SGHAT and CDR2 is FQDESV (reference sequence). CDR3 region: CASSFRLAGVRDTQYF. The CDR3 region has the DNA TGTGCCAGCAGTTTCCGACTAGCGGGAGTTCGGGATACGCAGTATTTT.

This chain links TRBV3-1 (or the pseudogene TRBV3-2) with TRBJ2-7; TRBD1 is a possible D gene (5 bases). The germline V gene encodes CDR1 LGHDT and CDR2 YNNKEL (reference sequence). This CDR3 is built from 13 residues. The germline V and J ends were trimmed by 1 base and 5 bases, with 9 bases remaining between them. The CDR3 region is CASSQVQGNEQYF. In nucleotides, the CDR3 is TGTGCCAGCAGCCAAGTCCAGGGTAACGAGCAGTACTTC.

The gene calls are TRBV28 and TRBJ2-1; tentative D call: TRBD1 (6 bases). The CDR3 totals 14 residues. Germline V gene lookup returns CDR1 MDHEN and CDR2 SYDVKM. Trimming shortened V by 7 bases and J by 7 bases, and 17 bases separated the two germline ends. The CDR3 loop is CASNPDSLSNEQFF. The CDR3 DNA reads as TGTGCCAGCAATCCGGACAGTTTGAGTAATGAGCAGTTCTTC.

The J gene is TRBJ1-2, the V gene TRBV4-1; 8 positions agree with TRBD1. Losses at the gene ends were 6 bases for V and 3 bases for J; bases not matched to a gene: 12. From germline, CDR1 is MGHRA and CDR2 YSYEKL. This CDR3 has 16 amino acids. CDR3 sequence: CASRGQVRNFHYGYTF. The CDR3 coding sequence is TGCGCCAGCAGGGGACAGGTCCGGAATTTTCACTATGGCTACACCTTC.

The chain couples TRBV6-2 or TRBV6-3 to TRBJ2-7, with 8 bases lining up with TRBD1. The CDR3 extends over 14 amino acids. CDR1 and CDR2 (germline): MNHEY, SVGEGT. The trim removed 4 bases at V and 6 bases at J, leaving 8 bases unmatched. The CDR3 region is CASSSPDRGPEQYF. The CDR3 nucleotides read TGTGCCAGCAGTTCGCCTGACAGGGGCCCCGAGCAGTACTTC.

The V call is TRBV5-4, the J call TRBJ2-2, with TRBD2 identical over 7 bases. Unmatched junction bases numbered 7, after V lost 4 bases and J lost 1 base. The CDR3 extends over 16 amino acids. The V gene's germline CDR1 is SGHNT and CDR2 YYREEE (reference sequence). For the CDR3, the DNA is TGTGCCAGCAGCCCCGTAGGGACTAAGAACACCGGGGAGCTGTTTTTT. Its translation: CASSPVGTKNTGELFF.

The chain joins TRBV7-9 to TRBJ2-3; D is unclear. V gave up 8 bases and J gave up 2 bases, with 11 bases separating them. CDR3 length: 13 residues. CDR1 and CDR2 from the germline V gene are SEHNR and FQNEAQ (reference sequence). The CDR3 sequence is CASGPTATDTQYF. The CDR3 nucleotides are TGTGCCAGCGGGCCCACAGCCACAGATACGCAGTATTTT.

CDR3 sequence: CAWSVGPGTSYEQYF. CDR3 nucleotide sequence: TGTGCCTGGAGTGTGGGACCCGGGACAAGCTACGAGCAGTACTTC. This chain connects TRBV30 to TRBJ2-7, with D maybe TRBD1 (6 bases). The CDR3 consists of 15 residues. The V and J ends lost 0 bases and 3 bases respectively, with 15 bases between them. Germline V gene data show CDR1 as GTSNPN and CDR2 as SVGIG (reference sequence). The entire variable domain, with the rest obtained from reference TRBV30 and TRBJ2-7, is as follows: SQTIHQWPATLVQPVGSPLSLECTVEGTSNPNLYWYRQAAGRGLQLLFYSVGIGQISSEVPQNLSASRPQDRQFILSSKKLLLSDSGFYLCAWSVGPGTSYEQYFGPGTRLTVT.

The rearrangement joins TRBV24-1 to TRBJ1-2; the match to TRBD1 covers 12 bases. Per the germline V gene, CDR1 is KGHDR and CDR2 is SFDVKD. The CDR3 is 17 amino acids. J was trimmed by 7 bases and V by 5 bases; bases with no gene match: 13. CDR3 sequence reads: CATSGWSPGQGAGGYTF. The CDR3 DNA reads as TGTGCCACCAGTGGTTGGAGCCCGGGACAGGGGGCGGGTGGCTACACCTTC.

The chain carries TRBV27 and TRBJ2-2; D is ambiguous. The CDR3 sequence is 14 residues long. Trimming pared 0 bases from V and 3 bases from J, leaving 5 bases between. CDR1 is MNHEY, CDR2 SMNVEV, per germline (reference sequence). CDR3 coding DNA: TGTGCCAGCAGTTTATCGATAGACACCGGGGAGCTGTTTTTT. As protein: CASSLSIDTGELFF.

In its sample, this clone was seen once. The rearrangement links TRBV5-1 to TRBJ2-7; tentative D call: TRBD2 (6 bases). Germline CDR1 and CDR2: SGHRS and YFSETQ. This CDR3 comprises 15 residues. Trimming took off 0 bases at V and 3 bases at J, with 13 bases between the two ends. The CDR3 sequence: CASSLVRAGIYEQYF. The DNA of the CDR3 is TGCGCCAGCAGCTTGGTGCGAGCGGGTATCTACGAGCAGTACTTC.

The rearrangement joins TRBV7-2 to TRBJ2-2, with a weak D call TRBD2 (6 bases). The CDR3 is 16 residues long. V was pared by 1 base and J by 4 bases, with 13 bases between. The germline V gene encodes CDR1 SGHTA and CDR2 FQGNSA. CDR3 in DNA: TGTGCCAGCAGCTTAGTCCCGGGACTCGTCACCGGGGAGCTGTTTTTT. This codes for CASSLVPGLVTGELFF. Full variable domain (rest looked up from reference TRBV7-2 and TRBJ2-2): GAGVSQSPSNKVTEKGKDVELRCDPISGHTALYWYRQSLGQGLEFLIYFQGNSAPDKSGLPSDRFSAERTGGSVSTLTIQRTQQEDSAVYLCASSLVPGLVTGELFFGEGSRLTVL.

This clone has a single count. The J gene is TRBJ2-7, the V gene TRBV6-2 or TRBV6-3; TRBD1 matches 7 bases. V gave up 5 bases and J gave up 3 bases; unmatched junction bases: 13. CDR3 length equals 16 residues. The germline V gene encodes CDR1 MNHEY and CDR2 SVGEGT. The CDR3 nucleotides are TGTGCCAGCAGTCCCCGGAGACAGGGCCGCGACTACGAGCAGTACTTC. Residues: CASSPRRQGRDYEQYF.

The CDR3, as DNA: TGTGCCAGCAGCCCACTAGCGGGAGTGAATGAGCAGTTCTTC. Residues: CASSPLAGVNEQFF. The chain is built from TRBV7-3 and TRBJ2-1; 11 bases align to TRBD2. Germline V gene sequence: CDR1 SGHTA, CDR2 FQGTGA. The CDR3 runs to 14 residues. The V gene end was trimmed by 5 bases and the J gene end by 7 bases; junction bases not matched to a gene: 4.

This rearrangement joins TRBV7-2 to TRBJ1-1; TRBD1 aligns across 10 bases. The CDR3 is 16 amino acids. Germline loops: CDR1 SGHTA, CDR2 FQGNSA. With 4 bases clipped from V and 4 bases from J, the junction kept 9 bases outside the gene matches. CDR3 protein: CASSSRDRGGGTEAFF. Written as DNA, the CDR3 is TGTGCCAGCAGCTCCCGGGACAGGGGAGGGGGCACTGAAGCTTTCTTT.

The chain uses TRBV28 and TRBJ2-5; 9 bases line up with TRBD2. With V trimmed by 4 bases and J by 3 bases, 3 bases remained unmatched. The CDR3 extends over 14 amino acids. CDR1 is MDHEN, CDR2 SYDVKM, per germline. The CDR3 nucleotides read TGTGCCAGCAGTTGGGCTAGCGGGAAAGAGACCCAGTACTTC. This translates into CASSWASGKETQYF.

The chain joins TRBV28 to TRBJ1-3; 10 bases are shared with TRBD1. Unmatched junction bases numbered 6, after V lost 7 bases and J lost 0 bases. The CDR3 has 16 residues. Looked up from germline, CDR1 is MDHEN and CDR2 is SYDVKM. In DNA form, the CDR3 reads TGTGCCAGCACCCGGGACAGGGGAACCTCTGGAAACACCATATATTTT. It is translated as CASTRDRGTSGNTIYF.

The chain recombines TRBV7-9 with TRBJ2-7; weak D call: TRBD1 (6 bases). This CDR3 region has 14 residues. Germline loops: CDR1 SEHNR, CDR2 FQNEAQ (reference sequence). V gave up 3 bases and J gave up 3 bases, with 12 bases separating them. DNA for the CDR3: TGTGCCAGCAGCTTCGGGCTGACAGGCTACGAGCAGTACTTC. Residues: CASSFGLTGYEQYF.

This clone turned up a few times. The chain recombines TRBV28 with TRBJ1-5, with a tentative D call TRBD1 (6 bases). Germline V lookup: CDR1 MDHEN, CDR2 SYDVKM. The germline V and J ends were trimmed by 7 bases and 6 bases, with 16 bases remaining between them. The CDR3 has 14 amino acids. Written as DNA, the CDR3 is TGTGCCAGCACCCAATCCGGGACAACTCAGCCCCAGCATTTT. It yields the protein CASTQSGTTQPQHF.

In DNA form, the CDR3 reads TGTGCCAGCACCCTAGGGGGAGCCCGAAATCAGCCCCAGCATTTT. It encodes CASTLGGARNQPQHF. The chain carries TRBV28 and TRBJ1-5, with D possibly TRBD1 on 6 matching bases. The germline V and J ends were trimmed by 7 bases and 4 bases, with 17 bases remaining between them. Germline CDR1 is MDHEN and CDR2 is SYDVKM. The CDR3 contains 15 residues.

This chain links TRBV24-1 with TRBJ2-5; 7 bases match TRBD1. Germline V gene lookup returns CDR1 KGHDR and CDR2 SFDVKD. J lost 5 bases, V lost 3 bases, and 5 bases had no gene match. CDR3 length: 14 residues. As DNA, the CDR3 is TGTGCCACCAGTGATGGAGACAGGGCGGAGACCCAGTACTTC. Translation: CATSDGDRAETQYF.

V usage is TRBV7-4 and J usage is TRBJ1-1; no definite D call. There are 13 residues in the CDR3. V gave up 4 bases and J gave up 4 bases, with 10 bases separating them. Germline V lookup: CDR1 SGHVT, CDR2 SQSDAQ. In DNA form, the CDR3 reads TGTGCCAGCAGCTCCGTACCGGGCACTGAAGCTTTCTTT. Its translation: CASSSVPGTEAFF.

V is TRBV27 and J is TRBJ2-1, with TRBD2 as a possible D gene (6 bases). CDR1 is MNHEY, CDR2 SMNVEV, per germline (reference sequence). The CDR3 contains 16 residues. Trimming removed 6 bases from V and 0 bases from J, with 15 bases in between. This CDR3 reads CASREDYATSYNEQFF. The CDR3 DNA reads TGTGCCAGCAGAGAGGACTACGCTACCTCCTACAATGAGCAGTTCTTC.

A few counts support this clone. The rearrangement links TRBV7-3 to TRBJ2-4; TRBD1 aligns across 8 bases. With V trimmed by 5 bases and J by 6 bases, 3 bases remained unmatched. Germline values: CDR1 SGHTA, CDR2 FQGTGA. The CDR3 contains 13 residues. The CDR3 sequence is CASSETGGNIQYF. The DNA for the CDR3 is TGTGCCAGCAGCGAAACAGGGGGAAACATTCAGTACTTC.